Listed below are T cell receptor beta chains from one sample, sequenced in a study of graft-versus-host responses after intestinal transplantation. The data were produced by immunoSEQ multiplex PCR, yet TCRdb's version contains in-frame clones alone and is incomplete. Of 3,000 to 4,000 clones in the sample, just under 75% are singletons; the top ten hold 9.5% to 12%. The sample consisted of ileum tissue, taken about 1,000 days after intestinal transplantation. The receptors originated from a human patient who received an intestinal transplant, so some T cells may come from the graft donor. Each CDR3 is given with its conserved first and last residue. The order of the fields is V gene, D gene, clone size, J gene, CDR3 protein, CDR3 DNA. D genes are given only for firm matches. For some rows the clone size is stated as once, few or many, or as a class when expanded; others skip it.

TRBV6-1	NA	NA	TRBJ1-2	CASSRNGDYGYTF	TGTGCCAGCAGCCGCAACGGGGACTATGGCTACACCTTC
TRBV2	TRBD1	NA	TRBJ2-7	CASSLDRAKQYF	TGTGCCAGCAGTTTGGACAGGGCAAAGCAGTACTTC
TRBV28	NA	NA	TRBJ1-1	CASSYGVMNTEAFF	TGTGCCAGCAGTTATGGCGTCATGAACACTGAAGCTTTCTTT
TRBV28	NA	large	TRBJ2-3	CASSFSPAAGSTDTQYF	TGTGCCAGCAGTTTCAGCCCCGCGGCGGGGAGCACAGATACGCAGTATTTT
TRBV6-6	NA	NA	TRBJ1-2	CASSSEGVNYGYTF	TGTGCCAGCAGCTCCGAAGGGGTTAACTATGGCTACACCTTC
TRBV5-4	NA	NA	TRBJ2-1	CASSLAVPLSSYNEQFF	TGTGCCAGCAGCTTAGCGGTCCCCTTGAGCTCCTACAATGAGCAGTTCTTC
TRBV7-3	TRBD1	NA	TRBJ1-2	CASSPSGTANYGYTF	TGTGCCAGCAGCCCCTCCGGGACAGCTAACTATGGCTACACCTTC
TRBV11-2	NA	NA	TRBJ2-7	CASSLEVALAYEQYF	TGTGCCAGCAGCTTAGAAGTAGCACTGGCCTACGAGCAGTACTTC
TRBV19	TRBD2	NA	TRBJ2-1	CASSPTSGRGGEQFF	TGTGCCAGTAGTCCCACTAGCGGGAGGGGGGGTGAGCAGTTCTTC
TRBV5-4	TRBD2	once	TRBJ2-1	CASSQEIGGGAYNEQFF	TGCGCCAGCAGCCAAGAAATCGGCGGGGGGGCCTACAATGAGCAGTTCTTC